The clone carrying this T cell receptor beta chain was detected once. Its antigen is not known. The germline CDR1 and CDR2 sequences are LNHNV and YYDKDF (reference sequence). The CDR3 sequence is 14 residues long. Trimming removed 2 bases at V and 2 bases at J, with 10 bases between. This sample was taken from a study of CD8+CD57+ T cells in acquired aplastic anemia. General observations from the study: Comparison of patients with controls identified around 30 shared CD8+ CDR3 sequences.

Genomic DNA provided the template from which TCR beta VDJ and CDR3 profiles were obtained. TCRdb ran MiXCR on the reads and lists one entry per CDR3 protein. The sample lists about 68,000 distinct CDR3 sequences, 54% occurring once. Input material: sorted CD4+, CD8+, or CD8+CD57+ T cells (not recorded which) from PBMCs. The TCR comes from a human donor in good health, serving as a control. The gene calls are TRBV15 and TRBJ2-7; D unresolved. The CDR3 DNA follows: TGTGCCACCAGCAGACGACCTGGGGCCTACGAGCAGTACTTC. Amino acids: CATSRRPGAYEQYF.